This entry lists 18 T cell receptor beta chains sequenced from one sample in a study of blood T cell repertoires in COVID-19. Generated by immunoSEQ multiplex PCR, the TCRdb table keeps only in-frame clones and is missing some. Seen here are over 200,000 clones, approximately 91% observed once, and the top ten hold 5.5% to 8%. The sequencing input was peripheral blood. Every receptor here comes from a man between 60 and 70 years old who had recovered from COVID-19.

The chain recombines TRBV19 with TRBJ2-1; 9 bases fit TRBD1. V dropped 6 bases and J dropped 2; count of bases not matched to a gene: 5. The germline V gene encodes CDR1 LNHDA and CDR2 SQIVND (reference sequence). This CDR3 comprises 15 residues. Here the CDR3 reads CASRQRQGAYNEQFF. CDR3 nucleotide sequence: TGTGCCAGTAGACAGAGACAGGGGGCCTACAATGAGCAGTTCTTC.

Comments on this clone: The same CDR3 also results from other DNA sequences found in this sample. The rearrangement uses TRBV11-3 and TRBJ2-1; 7 nucleotides line up with TRBD1. Trimming cost V 5 bases and J 0 bases; bases outside gene matches: 4. Germline CDR1 SGHNT, CDR2 YENEEA. This CDR3 spans 15 amino acids. CDR3 DNA sequence: TGTGCCAGCAGCCGGGGACAGAGCTCCTACAATGAGCAGTTCTTC. It codes for CASSRGQSSYNEQFF. Filled out from reference TRBV11-3 and TRBJ2-1, the complete variable domain reads EAGVVQSPRYKIIEKKQPVAFWCNPISGHNTLYWYLQNLGQGPELLIRYENEEAVDDSQLPKDRFSAERLKGVDSTLKIQPAELGDSAVYLCASSRGQSSYNEQFFGPGTRLTVL.

This chain connects TRBV6-5 to TRBJ1-1, with TRBD1 identical over 8 bases. J lost 11 bases, V lost 7 bases, and 6 bases had no gene match. Per the germline V gene, CDR1 is MNHEY and CDR2 is SVGAGI. There are 11 residues in the CDR3. The CDR3, as DNA: TGTGCCAGCATGGCAGGGGGCACTGCTTTCTTT. Translation gives CASMAGGTAFF.

This chain uses TRBV7-9 with TRBJ2-2; a weak D match, TRBD2 (6 bases). V lost 0 bases, J lost 0 bases, and 8 bases lay in between. Germline loops: CDR1 SEHNR, CDR2 FQNEAQ (reference sequence). CDR3 length: 16 amino acids. CDR3 bases: TGTGCCAGCAGCTTAGCGGCGGGGACGAACACCGGGGAGCTGTTTTTT. This sequence encodes CASSLAAGTNTGELFF. The full variable domain, its missing parts supplied by reference TRBV7-9 and TRBJ2-2, is DTGVSQNPRHKITKRGQNVTFRCDPISEHNRLYWYRQTLGQGPEFLTYFQNEAQLEKSRLLSDRFSAERPKGSFSTLEIQRTEQGDSAMYLCASSLAAGTNTGELFFGEGSRLTVL.

This clone turned up a few times. This chain connects TRBV4-1 to TRBJ1-4; D call uncertain. The CDR3 is made up of 15 amino acids. V lost 0 bases and J lost 4, with 9 bases in between. CDR1 is MGHRA, CDR2 YSYEKL, per germline. The CDR3 protein is CASSQDERSNEKLFF. The CDR3 DNA reads TGCGCCAGCAGCCAAGATGAGAGAAGTAATGAAAAACTGTTTTTT.

This rearrangement joins TRBV2 to TRBJ2-7, with 11 bases that match TRBD1. The CDR3 covers 14 residues. Germline V CDR1 and CDR2: SNHLY, FYNNEI. J was trimmed by 3 bases and V by 7 bases; bases with no gene match: 5. This CDR3 reads CASNFGTGGYEQYF. CDR3 bases: TGTGCCAGCAATTTCGGGACAGGGGGCTACGAGCAGTACTTC.

J is TRBJ1-1 and V is TRBV6-5; possible D gene TRBD1, 6 bases. The CDR3 consists of 13 residues. Trimming shortened V by 6 bases and J by 7 bases, and 15 bases separated the two germline ends. Germline V lookup: CDR1 MNHEY, CDR2 SVGAGI. In nucleotides, the CDR3 is TGTGCCAGCAGGTACAAGGGGGTTAGTGAAGCTTTCTTT. This translates into CASRYKGVSEAFF.

The rearrangement joins TRBV18 to TRBJ2-3; D may be TRBD2 (6 bases). Germline lookup yields CDR1 KGHSH and CDR2 LQKENI. CDR3 length: 15 residues. V lost 2 bases, J lost 0 bases, and 9 bases lay in between. DNA of the CDR3: TGTGCCAGCTCACCAAGGGACTCCAGCACAGATACGCAGTATTTT. Its translation is CASSPRDSSTDTQYF.

Notes on this clone: Additional DNA sequences in this sample encode the identical CDR3. This chain links TRBV5-1 with TRBJ2-3; D is possibly TRBD2 (6 bases). Trimming stripped 5 bases from V and 3 bases from J, with 13 bases between. The CDR3 runs to 14 residues. Per the germline V gene, CDR1 is SGHRS and CDR2 is YFSETQ. Here the CDR3 reads CASSSGTRTDTQYF. DNA for the CDR3: TGCGCCAGCAGTTCAGGGACTCGGACAGATACGCAGTATTTT.

The chain uses TRBV4-2 and TRBJ2-2; 10 nucleotides align to TRBD1. V shed 2 bases and J 5 bases; nucleotides not matched to a gene: 5. CDR1 is LGHNA and CDR2 is YNFKEQ in the germline V gene. The CDR3 spans 16 residues. As DNA, the CDR3 is TGTGCCAGCAGCCAAATGACAGGGGGCGGTACCGGGGAGCTGTTTTTT. Translating it yields CASSQMTGGGTGELFF.

Regarding this clone: Other DNA sequences within the sample encode an identical CDR3. V usage is TRBV19 and J usage is TRBJ1-1, with TRBD1 matching 7 bases. The CDR3 loop spans 14 amino acids. V dropped 3 bases and J dropped 4; count of bases not matched to a gene: 5. Germline loops: CDR1 LNHDA, CDR2 SQIVND (reference sequence). DNA for the CDR3: TGTGCCAGTAGTATCACAGGGGACGGCACTGAAGCTTTCTTT. Protein: CASSITGDGTEAFF.

The rearrangement joins TRBV10-3 to TRBJ1-4; 11 nucleotides match TRBD1. This CDR3 region has 15 residues. V shed 4 bases and J 5 bases; nucleotides not matched to a gene: 3. CDR1 and CDR2 (germline): ENHRY, SYGVKD. CDR3 in amino acids: CAISAGQGANEKLFF. The CDR3 DNA follows: TGTGCCATCAGTGCCGGACAGGGGGCAAATGAAAAACTGTTTTTT.

This sequence joins TRBV3-1 (or the pseudogene TRBV3-2) and TRBJ2-7; D is unclear. The CDR3 runs to 14 residues. V was clipped by 1 base and J by 2 bases, with 9 bases between them. In germline, CDR1 is LGHDT, CDR2 YNNKEL (reference sequence). The CDR3 nucleotides are TGTGCCAGCAGCCAAGGGCCAGTAACCTACGAGCAGTACTTC. Translated: CASSQGPVTYEQYF.

The chain joins TRBV9 to TRBJ2-1, with TRBD2 identical over 8 bases. Losses at the gene ends were 3 bases for V and 4 bases for J; bases not matched to a gene: 9. This CDR3 has 16 residues. Per the germline V gene, CDR1 is SGDLS and CDR2 is YYNGEE. The CDR3: CASSAASGRVYNEQFF. CDR3 sequence (DNA): TGTGCCAGCAGCGCCGCCTCCGGGAGGGTTTACAATGAGCAGTTCTTC.

The sample holds one count of this clone. This chain joins TRBV23-1 and TRBJ2-4; tentative D call: TRBD1 (6 bases). TRBV23-1 is given ORF status, its function remaining uncertain. The CDR3 is 15 residues long. The V end was cut by 6 bases, the J end by 5 bases, with 17 bases between. CDR3 sequence (DNA): TGCGCCAGCAGGAGGGACAACAGGTGTGAAAACATTCAGTACTTC. The encoded protein is CASRRDNRCENIQYF.

The chain joins TRBV2 to TRBJ2-6; 13 positions match TRBD2. Germline-derived CDR1 and CDR2 are SNHLY and FYNNEI. Trimming at V came to 6 bases and at J to 1 base, leaving 3 bases not matched to a gene. This CDR3 contains 17 residues. The CDR3 reads CASSLTSGRSGANVLTF. The CDR3 bases are TGTGCCAGCAGCTTGACTAGCGGGAGGTCTGGGGCCAACGTCCTGACTTTC. Complete variable domain (other parts from reference TRBV2 and TRBJ2-6): EPEVTQTPSHQVTQMGQEVILRCVPISNHLYFYWYRQILGQKVEFLVSFYNNEISEKSEIFDDQFSVERPDGSNFTLKIRSTKLEDSAMYFCASSLTSGRSGANVLTFGAGSRLTVL.

This clone was observed once. The chain carries TRBV28 and TRBJ1-2; the D gene is possibly TRBD1 (5 bases). The germline V and J ends were trimmed by 5 bases and 8 bases, with 18 bases remaining between them. Germline V gives CDR1 MDHEN, CDR2 SYDVKM. This CDR3 is built from 14 residues. The CDR3 nucleotides read TGTGCCAGCAGTCCCCGGCAGGGAGGAATGGGCTACACCTTC. It encodes CASSPRQGGMGYTF.

CDR3: CASSSRGHSYEQYF. In nucleotides, the CDR3 is TGTGCCAGCAGCTCCAGGGGGCACTCCTACGAGCAGTACTTC. The V call is TRBV11-2, the J call TRBJ2-7; 8 bases fit TRBD1. There are 14 residues in the CDR3. CDR1 SGHAT and CDR2 FQNNGV come from the germline V gene. V lost 4 bases and J lost 0; bases outside the gene matches: 2.